The 21 T cell receptor beta chains reported below all come from one sample, sequenced in a study of shared clonotypes between healthy human individuals. Profiling relied on immunoSEQ multiplex PCR, and the TCRdb table lists in-frame clones only, not all of them. Here the sample spans over a million clones, around four fifths being singletons. Sequenced input: memory CD4+ T cells sorted from blood. Subset described: CD45RA-negative fraction. The receptors derive from a man younger than 30 in good health.

J is TRBJ1-1 and V is TRBV6-6; D gene unclear. Germline lookup yields CDR1 MNHNY and CDR2 SVGAGI (reference sequence). The germline V and J ends were trimmed by 5 bases and 0 bases, with 10 bases remaining between them. The CDR3 covers 14 residues. The CDR3 here is CASSPPGMNTEAFF. As DNA, the CDR3 is TGTGCCAGCAGTCCCCCGGGGATGAACACTGAAGCTTTCTTT.

CDR3 bases: TGTGCCAGCAGCGTAATGCCCACAGATACGCAGTATTTT. This encodes CASSVMPTDTQYF. The rearrangement links TRBV9 to TRBJ2-3; D is undetermined. Germline values: CDR1 SGDLS, CDR2 YYNGEE. V lost 1 base and J 2 bases, leaving 5 bases between the germline ends. The CDR3 has 13 residues.

This clone occurred many times. The chain links TRBV7-9 to TRBJ2-1; 14 nucleotides match TRBD2. Germline CDR1 SEHNR, CDR2 FQNEAQ (reference sequence). The length of the CDR3 is 16 residues. The V and J ends lost 2 bases and 7 bases, in that order; junction bases with no gene match: 4. The CDR3 reads CASSLSTSGRGNEQFF. The CDR3 DNA sequence: TGTGCCAGCAGCTTATCGACTAGCGGGAGGGGGAATGAGCAGTTCTTC.

This clone was seen a few times. V is TRBV4-1 and J is TRBJ1-2; no clear D. Per the germline V gene, CDR1 is MGHRA and CDR2 is YSYEKL. The CDR3 extends over 14 amino acids. V dropped 1 base and J dropped 7 bases, with 13 bases sitting between them. CDR3 residues: CASSQVGPAGGYTF. The CDR3, as DNA: TGCGCCAGCAGCCAAGTAGGTCCCGCGGGTGGCTACACCTTC.

V usage is TRBV5-1 and J usage is TRBJ1-5; 9 bases map to TRBD1. The CDR3 length is 15 residues. Per the germline V gene, CDR1 is SGHRS and CDR2 is YFSETQ. J lost 3 bases, V lost 5 bases, and 6 bases had no gene match. CDR3 DNA sequence: TGCGCCAGCAGAGCGGGACAGGGTCACAATCAGCCCCAGCATTTT. This gives the protein CASRAGQGHNQPQHF. The complete variable domain, with remaining parts taken from reference TRBV5-1 and TRBJ1-5, reads KAGVTQTPRYLIKTRGQQVTLSCSPISGHRSVSWYQQTPGQGLQFLFEYFSETQRNKGNFPGRFSGRQFSNSRSEMNVSTLELGDSALYLCASRAGQGHNQPQHFGDGTRLSIL.

As to this clone: This sample includes further DNA sequences coding for the same CDR3. The chain joins TRBV7-9 to TRBJ2-7; no firm D call. The V gene lost 6 bases and the J gene lost 2 bases, with 5 bases spanning the gap. The germline V gene has CDR1 SEHNR and CDR2 FQNEAQ (reference sequence). CDR3 length equals 11 residues. In nucleotides, the CDR3 is TGTGCCAGCAGTTCCGCCTACGAGCAGTACTTC. It yields the protein CASSSAYEQYF.

The genes are TRBV29-1 and TRBJ2-7; weak D call: TRBD1 (6 bases). In germline, CDR1 is SQVTM, CDR2 ANQGSEA. This CDR3 is built from 14 residues. V gave up 5 bases and J gave up 4 bases, with 18 bases separating them. CDR3 DNA: TGCAGCGTTAGTCAGGACAGCGTTATATACGAGCAGTACTTC. Encoded protein: CSVSQDSVIYEQYF.

The rearrangement uses TRBV6-1 and TRBJ2-7; 8 nucleotides agree with TRBD1. Germline V gene sequence: CDR1 MNHNS, CDR2 SASEGT. The CDR3 is 13 amino acids. Trimming at V came to 9 bases and at J to 3 bases, leaving 7 bases not matched to a gene. The CDR3 DNA follows: TGTGCCAGAGAGGACAGGGCTCGCTACGAGCAGTACTTC. It specifies CAREDRARYEQYF.

The J gene is TRBJ2-1, the V gene TRBV10-2; D possibly uses TRBD1 or TRBD2 (6 bases each). Germline V gene data show CDR1 as WSHSY and CDR2 as SAAADI. The length of the CDR3 is 12 residues. The V and J ends lost 1 base and 16 bases respectively, with 14 bases between them. The CDR3 region has the DNA TGCGCCAGCAGTGAGTTGGAGGGGGGCATTTTCTTC. This codes for CASSELEGGIFF.

The gene calls are TRBV19 and TRBJ2-7; D is uncertain. With 3 bases removed from V and 3 bases from J, the gap between germline ends came to 9 bases. The CDR3 extends over 13 amino acids. Germline assignment: CDR1 LNHDA and CDR2 SQIVND (reference sequence). CDR3 residues: CASSIGQDYEQYF. In nucleotides, the CDR3 is TGTGCCAGTAGTATCGGGCAGGACTACGAGCAGTACTTC.

This chain joins TRBV2 and TRBJ2-3; D is perhaps TRBD2 (6 bases). This CDR3 is built from 11 residues. Germline CDR1 is SNHLY and CDR2 is FYNNEI. Deletions cut 8 bases from V and 10 bases from J, with 13 bases between. CDR3 DNA: TGTGCCAGCCATAGCGGTCCGGCGCAGTATTTT. This codes for CASHSGPAQYF.

The gene calls are TRBV7-9 and TRBJ2-5; 11 bases fit TRBD1. Germline V lookup: CDR1 SEHNR, CDR2 FQNEAQ (reference sequence). V dropped 4 bases and J dropped 4; count of bases not matched to a gene: 8. The CDR3 has 16 amino acids. The CDR3 bases are TGTGCCAGCAGCTGGACAGGGGGCATGATAGGAGAGACCCAGTACTTC. This gives the protein CASSWTGGMIGETQYF.

The rearrangement joins TRBV11-2 to TRBJ1-2, with 7 bases fitting TRBD1. V was clipped by 3 bases and J by 6 bases; unmatched bases: 4. The germline V gene has CDR1 SGHAT and CDR2 FQNNGV. This CDR3 comprises 13 residues. This CDR3 is CASSFTGVDGYTF. The CDR3 DNA sequence: TGTGCCAGCAGCTTCACAGGGGTGGATGGCTACACCTTC.

Note on this clone: Possible read error: a much larger clone is one base away. DNA of the CDR3: TGTGCCACCAGCAGAGAATACACCGGGGAGCTGTTTTTT. This sequence encodes CATSREYTGELFF. This chain connects TRBV15 to TRBJ2-2; D unclear. The CDR3 has 13 residues. Per the germline V gene, CDR1 is LNHNV and CDR2 is YYDKDF (reference sequence). The V end lost 0 bases, the J end lost 3 bases, and 2 bases lay between the germline ends.

V and J are TRBV11-3 and TRBJ2-7; maybe TRBD1 (6 bases). The CDR3 has 14 residues. Germline V gene sequence: CDR1 SGHNT, CDR2 YENEEA. Trimming stripped 5 bases from V and 3 bases from J, with 14 bases between. The CDR3, as DNA: TGTGCCAGCAGCCCCGGGGCAGGGGTCTACGAGCAGTACTTC. It encodes CASSPGAGVYEQYF. The complete variable domain, with remaining parts taken from reference TRBV11-3 and TRBJ2-7, reads EAGVVQSPRYKIIEKKQPVAFWCNPISGHNTLYWYLQNLGQGPELLIRYENEEAVDDSQLPKDRFSAERLKGVDSTLKIQPAELGDSAVYLCASSPGAGVYEQYFGPGTRLTVT.

This clone was picked up many times. The same CDR3 is also encoded by other DNA sequences in this sample. J is TRBJ1-5 and V is TRBV28; maybe TRBD1 (5 bases). The V gene lost 7 bases and the J gene lost 0 bases, with 7 bases spanning the gap. The CDR3 covers 13 residues. Germline loops: CDR1 MDHEN, CDR2 SYDVKM. For the CDR3, the DNA is TGTGCCAGCACGACAGATAGCAATCAGCCCCAGCATTTT. Translating gives CASTTDSNQPQHF.

This chain joins TRBV4-2 and TRBJ2-5; D remains ambiguous. In germline, CDR1 is LGHNA, CDR2 YNFKEQ. The CDR3 extends over 12 amino acids. Deletions cut 1 base from V and 4 bases from J, with 4 bases between. Written as DNA, the CDR3 is TGTGCCAGCAGCCAAGCCCGAGAGACCCAGTACTTC. It encodes CASSQARETQYF.

This clone is a singleton in its sample. The rearrangement uses TRBV28 and TRBJ1-2; TRBD1 agrees at 10 bases. The V gene's germline CDR1 is MDHEN and CDR2 SYDVKM. This CDR3 comprises 15 residues. The junction had 9 bases not matched to a gene; V was cut back by 6 bases and J by 5 bases. The CDR3 region is CASSTGTGVLYGYTF. The CDR3 coding sequence is TGTGCCAGCAGCACCGGGACAGGGGTATTGTATGGCTACACCTTC.

As regards this clone: One junction end disagrees with the germline gene, perhaps due to a read error. V is TRBV29-1 and J is TRBJ1-1, with D perhaps TRBD1 (5 bases). Germline V lookup: CDR1 SQVTM, CDR2 ANQGSEA. The CDR3 has 12 amino acids. This CDR3 is CSLEKGHTEAFF. CDR3 DNA: TGCAGCCTTGAAAAGGGGCACACTGAAGCTTTCTTT.

The chain links TRBV2 to TRBJ1-6; D not certain. This CDR3 is built from 13 residues. Looked up from germline, CDR1 is SNHLY and CDR2 is FYNNEI. CDR3 sequence reads: CADSTLDNSPLHF. In DNA, the CDR3 is TGTGCAGACTCGACTCTGGATAATTCACCCCTCCACTTT.

This clone was recorded once. The chain combines TRBV11-2 with TRBJ1-4, with 7 bases identical to TRBD1. Germline trimming cut 4 bases from V and 6 bases from J; bases unmatched to any gene: 11. Germline V lookup: CDR1 SGHAT, CDR2 FQNNGV. This CDR3 is 16 amino acids long. CDR3 in DNA: TGTGCCAGCAGCTCCAACAGGGGACGGTGGGATGAAAAACTGTTTTTT. Protein product: CASSSNRGRWDEKLFF.